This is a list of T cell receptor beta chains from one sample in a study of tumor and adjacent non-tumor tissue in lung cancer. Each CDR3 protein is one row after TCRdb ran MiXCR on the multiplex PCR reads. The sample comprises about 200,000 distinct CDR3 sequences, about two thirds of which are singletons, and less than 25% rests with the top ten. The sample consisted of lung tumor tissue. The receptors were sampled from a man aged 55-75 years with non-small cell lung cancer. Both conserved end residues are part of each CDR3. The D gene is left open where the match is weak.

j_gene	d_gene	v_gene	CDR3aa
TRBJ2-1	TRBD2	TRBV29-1	CSGPSSGGAHEQFF
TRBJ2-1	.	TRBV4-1	CASSRSLVSRNEQFF
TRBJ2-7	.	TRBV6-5	CVSKKRGDSYEQYF
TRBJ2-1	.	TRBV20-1	CSRQGGSRRSGQFF
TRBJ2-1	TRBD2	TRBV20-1	CSARVAGGTLEDEQFF
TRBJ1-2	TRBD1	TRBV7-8	CATQQGAHGYTF
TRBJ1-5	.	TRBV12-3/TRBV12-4	CVSRKTERSGQPQHF
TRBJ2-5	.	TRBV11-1	CASSLVTGETQYF
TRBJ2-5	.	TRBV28	CGSSSGETQHF
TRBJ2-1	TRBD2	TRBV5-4	CASIPTGTSGRANF
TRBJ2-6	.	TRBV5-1	CACSLSPPSGANVLTF
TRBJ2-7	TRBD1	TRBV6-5	CASSSGQGGSYEQYF
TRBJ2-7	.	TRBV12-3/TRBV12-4	CASSFTLEGYEQYF
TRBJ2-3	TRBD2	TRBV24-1	CATASGAGTDTQYF
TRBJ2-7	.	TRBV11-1	CVSSTVGKPYEQYF
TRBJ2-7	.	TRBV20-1	CSARDDYEQYF